The T cell receptor beta chain under discussion was sequenced for a study of T-cell memory formation after mild COVID-19. Notes on the study in general: Among CD4+ contracting clones, most were CM and EM, and CD8+ ones EMRA.

V lost 4 bases to trimming and J lost 3 bases; unmatched junction nucleotides: 3. Germline CDR1 SGHTA, CDR2 FQGNSA. This CDR3 contains 14 residues. This clonotype was detected a few times. The antigen is unknown. cDNA libraries for TCR alpha and TCR beta, carrying sample barcodes and UMIs, came from 5'RACE with constant-segment primers. TCRdb analysed the 5' RACE reads with MiXCR anew, one entry per CDR3 protein. The sample has approximately 270,000 distinct CDR3 sequences, 15% to 20% seen once; the top ten hold 20% to 25%. This receptor was identified in a man between 18 and 29 years old who had mild COVID-19 (a few samples of this study predate the infection). Cell type and time point are not known. The chain links TRBV7-2 to TRBJ1-1; 9 bases map to TRBD1. Specimen: PBMCs or a T cell subset sorted from them (not recorded which). The DNA of the CDR3 is TGTGCCAGCAGCTGGGGACAGGGACACACTGAAGCTTTCTTT. It codes for CASSWGQGHTEAFF.